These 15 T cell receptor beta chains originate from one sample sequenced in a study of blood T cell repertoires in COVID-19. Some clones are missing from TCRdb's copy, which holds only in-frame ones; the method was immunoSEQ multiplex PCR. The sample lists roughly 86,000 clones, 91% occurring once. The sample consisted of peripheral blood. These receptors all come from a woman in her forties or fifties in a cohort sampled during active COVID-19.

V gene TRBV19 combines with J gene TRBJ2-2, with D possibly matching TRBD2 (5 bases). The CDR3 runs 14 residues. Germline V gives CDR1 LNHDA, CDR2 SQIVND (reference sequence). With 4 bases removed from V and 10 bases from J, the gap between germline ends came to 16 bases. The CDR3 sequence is CASSTRDLLTELFF. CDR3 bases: TGTGCCAGTAGTACCCGGGATTTACTAACGGAGCTGTTTTTT.

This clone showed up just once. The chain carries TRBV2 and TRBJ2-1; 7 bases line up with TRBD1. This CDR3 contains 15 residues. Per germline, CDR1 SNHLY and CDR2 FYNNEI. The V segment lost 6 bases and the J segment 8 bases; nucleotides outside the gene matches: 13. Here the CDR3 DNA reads TGTGCCAGCAGAAACGGACAGGTGAAATTGGATGAGCAGTTCTTC. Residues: CASRNGQVKLDEQFF.

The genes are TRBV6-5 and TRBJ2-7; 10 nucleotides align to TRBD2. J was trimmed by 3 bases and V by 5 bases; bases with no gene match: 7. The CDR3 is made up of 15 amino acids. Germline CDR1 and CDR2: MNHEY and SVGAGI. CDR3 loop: CASSIAGGLNYEQYF. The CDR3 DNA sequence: TGTGCCAGCAGTATAGCGGGAGGCCTCAACTACGAGCAGTACTTC.

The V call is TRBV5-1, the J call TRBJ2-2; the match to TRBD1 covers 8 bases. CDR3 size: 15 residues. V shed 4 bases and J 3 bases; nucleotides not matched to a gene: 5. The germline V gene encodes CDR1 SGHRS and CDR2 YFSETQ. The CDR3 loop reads CASSADRAYTGELFF. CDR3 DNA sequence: TGCGCCAGCAGCGCGGACAGGGCATACACCGGGGAGCTGTTTTTT. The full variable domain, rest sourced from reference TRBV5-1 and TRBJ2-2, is KAGVTQTPRYLIKTRGQQVTLSCSPISGHRSVSWYQQTPGQGLQFLFEYFSETQRNKGNFPGRFSGRQFSNSRSEMNVSTLELGDSALYLCASSADRAYTGELFFGEGSRLTVL.

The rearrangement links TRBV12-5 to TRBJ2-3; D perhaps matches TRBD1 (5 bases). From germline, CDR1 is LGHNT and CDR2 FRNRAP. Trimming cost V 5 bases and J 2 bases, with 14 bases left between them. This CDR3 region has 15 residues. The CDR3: CASGPPPGPTDTQYF. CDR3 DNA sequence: TGTGCTAGTGGTCCCCCCCCAGGGCCCACAGATACGCAGTATTTT.

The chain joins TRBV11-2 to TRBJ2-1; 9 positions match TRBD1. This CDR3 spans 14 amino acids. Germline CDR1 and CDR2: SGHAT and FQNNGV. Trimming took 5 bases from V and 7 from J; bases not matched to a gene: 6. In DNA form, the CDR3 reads TGTGCCAGCAGCGCCTGGGACAGGGATAATGAGCAGTTCTTC. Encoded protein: CASSAWDRDNEQFF.

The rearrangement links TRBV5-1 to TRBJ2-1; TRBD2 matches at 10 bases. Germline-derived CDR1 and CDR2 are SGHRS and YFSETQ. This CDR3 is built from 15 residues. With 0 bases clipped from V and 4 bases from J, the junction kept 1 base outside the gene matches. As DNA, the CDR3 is TGCGCCAGCAGCTTGGATAGCGGGAGGTACAATGAGCAGTTCTTC. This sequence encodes CASSLDSGRYNEQFF.

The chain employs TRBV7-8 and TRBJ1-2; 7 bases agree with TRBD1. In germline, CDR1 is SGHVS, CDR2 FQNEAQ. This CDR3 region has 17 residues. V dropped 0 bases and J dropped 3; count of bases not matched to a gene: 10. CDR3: CASSLAPQGGRDYGYTF. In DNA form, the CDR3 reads TGTGCCAGCAGCTTAGCTCCCCAGGGGGGACGAGACTATGGCTACACCTTC.

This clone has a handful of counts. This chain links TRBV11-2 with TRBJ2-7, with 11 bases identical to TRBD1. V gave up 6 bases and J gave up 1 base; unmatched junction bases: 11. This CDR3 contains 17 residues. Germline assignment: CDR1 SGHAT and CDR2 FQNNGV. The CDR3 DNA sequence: TGTGCCAGCAGGTACAGGACAGGGGGCCTTGGGTCCTACGAGCAGTACTTC. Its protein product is CASRYRTGGLGSYEQYF.

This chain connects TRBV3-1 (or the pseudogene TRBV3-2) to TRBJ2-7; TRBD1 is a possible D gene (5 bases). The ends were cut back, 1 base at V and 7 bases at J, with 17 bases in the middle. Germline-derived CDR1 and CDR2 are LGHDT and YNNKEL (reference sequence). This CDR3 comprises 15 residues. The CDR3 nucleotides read TGTGCCAGCAGCCAAGTGTCAGGGCCGGCTGAGGAGCAGTACTTC. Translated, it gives CASSQVSGPAEEQYF.

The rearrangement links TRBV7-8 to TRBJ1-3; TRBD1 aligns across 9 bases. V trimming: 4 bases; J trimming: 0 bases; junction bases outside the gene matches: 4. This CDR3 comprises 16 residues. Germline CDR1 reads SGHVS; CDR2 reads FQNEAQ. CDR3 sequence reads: CASSSTGGSSGNTIYF. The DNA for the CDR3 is TGTGCCAGCAGCTCGACAGGGGGAAGCTCTGGAAACACCATATATTTT.

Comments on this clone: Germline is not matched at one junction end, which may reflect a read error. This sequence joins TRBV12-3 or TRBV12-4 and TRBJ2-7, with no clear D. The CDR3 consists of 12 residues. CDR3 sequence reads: CASSFLSFEQYF. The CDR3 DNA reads TGTGCCAGCAGTTTCCTCTCCTTCGAGCAGTACTTC.

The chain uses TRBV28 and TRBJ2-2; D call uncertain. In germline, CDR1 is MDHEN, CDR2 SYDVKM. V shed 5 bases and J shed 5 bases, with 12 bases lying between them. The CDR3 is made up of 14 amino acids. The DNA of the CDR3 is TGTGCCAGCAGTCCCCCCCCCGGGACCGGGGAGCTGTTTTTT. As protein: CASSPPPGTGELFF.

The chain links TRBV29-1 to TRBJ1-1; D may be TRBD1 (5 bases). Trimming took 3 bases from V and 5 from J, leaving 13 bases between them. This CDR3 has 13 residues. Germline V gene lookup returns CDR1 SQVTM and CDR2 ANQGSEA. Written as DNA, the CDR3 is TGCAGCGTTGAGGTTCTGGAGGGGACTGAAGCTTTCTTT. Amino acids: CSVEVLEGTEAFF.

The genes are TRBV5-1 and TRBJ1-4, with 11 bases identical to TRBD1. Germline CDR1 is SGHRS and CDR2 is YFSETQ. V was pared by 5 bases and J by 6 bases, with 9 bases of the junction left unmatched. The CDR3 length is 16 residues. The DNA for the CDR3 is TGCGCCAGCAGGAGGGACAGGGGGTCGGGGGATGAAAAACTGTTTTTT. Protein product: CASRRDRGSGDEKLFF.